The clone carrying this T cell receptor (beta chain) was seen a single time. This sample is drawn from a study of blood T cell repertoires in COVID-19. Libraries were prepared by immunoSEQ multiplex PCR; TCRdb keeps only in-frame clonotypes and omits some of them. The sample holds over 150,000 clones, around four fifths seen once. This TCR derives from a man aged 50 to 59 who had recovered from COVID-19. The specimen was PBMCs or T cells enriched from blood (not recorded which).

CDR3 bases: TGTGCCAGCTCACCCGGGACAGGGTCCTACAATGAGCAGTTCTTC. Its protein product is CASSPGTGSYNEQFF. The chain is built from TRBV18 and TRBJ2-1; the match to TRBD1 covers 9 bases. The CDR3 sequence is 15 residues long. Unmatched junction bases numbered 1, after V lost 3 bases and J lost 1 base. The V gene's germline CDR1 is KGHSH and CDR2 LQKENI.